The T cell receptor (beta chain) under discussion was sequenced for a study of blood T cell repertoires in COVID-19. Study-wide context: T cells, B-cell-depleted T cells, or PBMCs provided the cDNA or gDNA that served as material.

Assay: immunoSEQ multiplex PCR; the TCRdb copy retains only in-frame clones and omits some. The sample gives 270,000 or so clones, around 86% of which show up once; 3% is in the top ten. J lost 7 bases, V lost 3 bases, and 10 bases had no gene match. Per the germline V gene, CDR1 is DFQATT and CDR2 is SNEGSKA (reference sequence). The CDR3 runs 15 residues. Material for sequencing was peripheral blood. The source is a woman in her 30s with active or convalescent COVID-19. The J gene is TRBJ1-4, the V gene TRBV20-1; TRBD1 matches at 8 bases. CDR3 nucleotides: TGCAGTGCTAGTGACCCCAGGGGGCCGGGTGAAAAACTGTTTTTT. It translates to CSASDPRGPGEKLFF.